This TCR beta chain was identified in a study of blood T cell repertoires in COVID-19. Study context: Some COVID-19 samples were acute and others convalescent; all came from the United States, Italy and Spain. Sample material is recorded as cDNA or gDNA derived from T cells, B-cell-depleted T cells, or PBMCs.

Original methodology: It was from reference gene primer amplification that nucleated cell counts were estimated. Measured with immunoSEQ multiplex PCR; TCRdb has only the in-frame clones, and not every one. The V and J calls and clone size are taken from that table; D and trimming were inferred from the DNA. This repertoire shows more than 120,000 clones, around 88% found once; its top ten account for about 28%. Per germline, CDR1 SGHTA and CDR2 FQGNSA. The CDR3 loop spans 15 amino acids. V shed 5 bases and J 1 base; nucleotides not matched to a gene: 8. The clonotype comes from a human donor in a cohort sampled during active COVID-19. Source material: peripheral blood. The chain joins TRBV7-2 to TRBJ2-7; 7 bases agree with TRBD1. CDR3 coding DNA: TGTGCCAGCAGCCCAGACAGGGCCATATCCTACGAGCAGTACTTC. Its protein product is CASSPDRAISYEQYF.